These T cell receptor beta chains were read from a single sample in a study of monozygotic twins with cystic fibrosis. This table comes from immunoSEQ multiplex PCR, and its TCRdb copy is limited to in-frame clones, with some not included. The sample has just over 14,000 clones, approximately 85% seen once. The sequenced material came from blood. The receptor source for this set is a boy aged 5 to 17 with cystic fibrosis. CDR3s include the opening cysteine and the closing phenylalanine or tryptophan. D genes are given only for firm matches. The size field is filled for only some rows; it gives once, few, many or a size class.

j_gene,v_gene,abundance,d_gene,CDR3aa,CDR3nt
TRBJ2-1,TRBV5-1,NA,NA,CASSPVGAYNTNEQFF,TGCGCCAGCAGCCCCGTTGGGGCCTACAATACCAATGAGCAGTTCTTC
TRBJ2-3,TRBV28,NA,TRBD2,CASSLAGLASTDTQYF,TGTGCCAGCAGTTTGGCAGGACTAGCCAGCACAGATACGCAGTATTTT
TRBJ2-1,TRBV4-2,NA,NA,CASRYSPGIEQFF,TGTGCCAGCAGGTACAGTCCAGGGATAGAGCAGTTCTTC
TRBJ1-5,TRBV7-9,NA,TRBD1,CASSLTGPPGQPQHF,TGTGCCAGCAGCTTGACAGGGCCCCCGGGTCAGCCCCAGCATTTT
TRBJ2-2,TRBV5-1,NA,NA,CASSLVPYTGLLAGELFF,TGCGCCAGCAGCTTGGTTCCCTATACAGGGTTGTTAGCCGGGGAGCTGTTTTTT
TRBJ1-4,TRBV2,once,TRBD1,CASSDWTGRSKAEKLFF,TGTGCCAGCAGTGATTGGACAGGCCGTTCTAAGGCGGAAAAACTGTTTTTT
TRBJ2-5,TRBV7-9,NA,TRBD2,CASSSTLGRGGREETQYF,TGTGCCAGCAGCTCCACCTTAGGGCGGGGGGGCCGCGAAGAGACCCAGTACTTC
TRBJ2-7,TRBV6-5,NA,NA,CASSYSQAGYEQYF,TGTGCCAGCAGTTACTCGCAGGCGGGGTACGAGCAGTACTTC
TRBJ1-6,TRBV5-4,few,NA,CASSLHRGNSPLHF,TGTGCCAGCAGCTTACATCGTGGTAATTCACCCCTCCACTTT
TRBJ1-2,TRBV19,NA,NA,CASTVFPSAAVYGYTF,TGTGCCAGTACGGTATTTCCGTCGGCAGCGGTGTATGGCTACACCTTC
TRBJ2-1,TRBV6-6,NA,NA,CASSYSRENEQFF,TGTGCCAGCAGTTACTCCCGGGAAAATGAGCAGTTCTTC
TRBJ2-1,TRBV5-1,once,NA,CASGPQGGYNEQFF,TGCGCCAGCGGGCCGCAGGGCGGCTACAATGAGCAGTTCTTC
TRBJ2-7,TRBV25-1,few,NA,CASSELVAGASSYEQYF,TGTGCCAGCAGTGAATTGGTGGCCGGGGCATCCTCCTACGAGCAGTACTTC
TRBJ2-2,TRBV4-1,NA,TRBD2,CASSHGLANTGELFF,TGCGCCAGCAGCCACGGACTAGCCAACACCGGGGAGCTGTTTTTT
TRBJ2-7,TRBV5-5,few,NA,CASSLEGTTYEQYF,TGTGCCAGCAGCTTGGAGGGAACCACCTACGAGCAGTACTTC
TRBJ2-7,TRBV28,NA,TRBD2,CASSSGSSYEQYF,TGTGCCAGCAGTAGCGGGAGCTCCTACGAGCAGTACTTC
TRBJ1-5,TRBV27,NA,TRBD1,CASSRFSGTGGRGDGQPQHF,TGTGCCAGCAGTCGTTTTTCCGGGACAGGGGGTCGCGGGGATGGACAGCCCCAGCATTTT
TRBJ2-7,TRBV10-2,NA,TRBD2,CASSESGGVAGQYF,TGCGCCAGCAGTGAGTCTGGGGGGGTGGCGGGGCAGTACTTC
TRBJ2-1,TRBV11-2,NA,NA,CASSSAKGEQFF,TGTGCCAGCAGCTCCGCGAAGGGTGAGCAGTTCTTC
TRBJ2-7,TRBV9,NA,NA,CASSVGDPNSYEQYF,TGTGCCAGCAGCGTAGGGGACCCGAACTCCTACGAGCAGTACTTC
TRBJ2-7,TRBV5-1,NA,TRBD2,CASSLGLAGVYEQYF,TGCGCCAGCAGCCTGGGACTAGCGGGAGTCTACGAGCAGTACTTC
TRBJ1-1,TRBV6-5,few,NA,CASSLGADTEAFF,TGTGCCAGCAGTTTAGGAGCGGACACTGAAGCTTTCTTT
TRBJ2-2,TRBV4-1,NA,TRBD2,CASSQGRGLAGGPNTGELFF,TGCGCCAGCAGCCAAGGTCGGGGACTAGCGGGGGGCCCAAACACCGGGGAGCTGTTTTTT
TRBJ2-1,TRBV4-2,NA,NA,CASSQDWPGANEQFF,TGTGCCAGCAGCCAAGATTGGCCGGGGGCGAATGAGCAGTTCTTC
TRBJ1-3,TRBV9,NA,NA,CASSAEGQSGNTIYF,TGTGCCAGCAGCGCGGAGGGTCAGTCTGGAAACACCATATATTTT
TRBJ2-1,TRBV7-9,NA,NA,CASSSIAINEQFF,TGTGCCAGCAGCTCAATAGCGATTAATGAGCAGTTCTTC
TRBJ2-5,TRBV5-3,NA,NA,CARSLAPGKETQYF,TGTGCCAGAAGCTTGGCCCCCGGAAAAGAGACCCAGTACTTC
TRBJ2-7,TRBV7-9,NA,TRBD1,CASSLAPGQGLHEQYF,TGTGCCAGCAGCTTAGCGCCGGGACAGGGGCTCCACGAGCAGTACTTC
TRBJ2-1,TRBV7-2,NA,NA,CASSFKRSTSYNEQFF,TGTGCCAGCAGCTTCAAGCGGTCGACCTCCTACAATGAGCAGTTCTTC
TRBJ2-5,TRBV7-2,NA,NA,CASSRGAAGETQYF,TGTGCCAGCAGCCGGGGGGCGGCTGGAGAGACCCAGTACTTC
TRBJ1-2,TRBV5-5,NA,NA,CASSRVKSGIYGYTF,TGTGCCAGCAGCCGCGTAAAGTCCGGAATCTATGGCTACACCTTC
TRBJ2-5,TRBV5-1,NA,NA,CASSLLPGQQETQYF,TGCGCCAGCAGCTTACTCCCAGGACAGCAAGAGACCCAGTACTTC
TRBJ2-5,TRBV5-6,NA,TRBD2,CASSLAWVTAGETQYF,TGTGCCAGCAGCTTGGCCTGGGTAACAGCGGGGGAGACCCAGTACTTC
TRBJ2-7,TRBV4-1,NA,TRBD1,CASSPGQGPNYEQYF,TGCGCCAGCAGCCCGGGACAGGGACCAAACTACGAGCAGTACTTC
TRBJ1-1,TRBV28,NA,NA,CASSVGLHNTEAFF,TGTGCCAGCAGCGTGGGACTGCATAACACTGAAGCTTTCTTT
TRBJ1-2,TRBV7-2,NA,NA,CASSLAGTHSRDYGYTF,TGTGCCAGCAGCTTAGCTGGGACTCATTCTCGGGACTATGGCTACACCTTC